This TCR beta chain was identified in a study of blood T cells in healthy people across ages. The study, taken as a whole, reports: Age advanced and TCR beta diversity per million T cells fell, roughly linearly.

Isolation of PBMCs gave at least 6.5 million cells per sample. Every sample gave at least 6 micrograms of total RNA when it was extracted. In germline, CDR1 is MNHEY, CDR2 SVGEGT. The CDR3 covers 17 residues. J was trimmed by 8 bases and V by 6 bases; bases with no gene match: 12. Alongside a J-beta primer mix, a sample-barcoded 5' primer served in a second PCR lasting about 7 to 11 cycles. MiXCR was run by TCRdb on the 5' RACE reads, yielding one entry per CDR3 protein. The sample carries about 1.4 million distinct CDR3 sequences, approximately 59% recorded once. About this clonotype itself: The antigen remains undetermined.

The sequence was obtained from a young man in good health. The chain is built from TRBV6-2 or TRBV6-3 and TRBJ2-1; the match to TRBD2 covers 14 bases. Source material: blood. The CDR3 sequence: CASSPRTSGRRADEQFF. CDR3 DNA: TGTGCCAGCAGCCCCCGGACTAGCGGGAGGAGGGCGGATGAGCAGTTCTTC.